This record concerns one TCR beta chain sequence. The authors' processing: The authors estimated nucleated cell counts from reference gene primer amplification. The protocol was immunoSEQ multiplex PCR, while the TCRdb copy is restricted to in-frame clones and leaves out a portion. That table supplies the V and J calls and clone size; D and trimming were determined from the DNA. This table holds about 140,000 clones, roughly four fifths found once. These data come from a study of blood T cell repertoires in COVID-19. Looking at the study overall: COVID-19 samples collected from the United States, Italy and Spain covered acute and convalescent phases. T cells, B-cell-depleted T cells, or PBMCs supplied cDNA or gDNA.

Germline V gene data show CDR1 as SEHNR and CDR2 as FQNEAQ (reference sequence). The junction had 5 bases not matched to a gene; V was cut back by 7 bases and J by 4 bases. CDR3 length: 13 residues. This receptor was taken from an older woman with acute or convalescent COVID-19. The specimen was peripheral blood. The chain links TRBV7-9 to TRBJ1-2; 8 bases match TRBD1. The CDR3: CASIATGGYGYTF. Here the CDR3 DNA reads TGTGCCAGCATCGCCACAGGGGGCTATGGCTACACCTTC.